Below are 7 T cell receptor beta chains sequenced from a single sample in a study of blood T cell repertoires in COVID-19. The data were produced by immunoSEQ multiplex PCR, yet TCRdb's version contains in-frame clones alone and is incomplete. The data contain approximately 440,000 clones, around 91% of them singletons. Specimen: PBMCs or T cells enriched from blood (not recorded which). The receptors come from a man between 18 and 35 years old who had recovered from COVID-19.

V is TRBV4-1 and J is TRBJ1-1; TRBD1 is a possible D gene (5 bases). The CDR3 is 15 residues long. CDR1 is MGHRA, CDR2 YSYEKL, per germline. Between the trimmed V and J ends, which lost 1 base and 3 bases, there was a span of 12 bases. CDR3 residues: CASSQVGVGYTEAFF. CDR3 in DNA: TGCGCCAGCAGCCAAGTAGGGGTCGGGTACACTGAAGCTTTCTTT.

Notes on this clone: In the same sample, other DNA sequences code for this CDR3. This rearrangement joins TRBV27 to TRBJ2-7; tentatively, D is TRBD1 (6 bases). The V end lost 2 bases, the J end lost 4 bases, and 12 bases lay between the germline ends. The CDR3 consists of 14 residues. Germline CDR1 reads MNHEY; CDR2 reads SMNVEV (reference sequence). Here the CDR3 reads CASSLGRGPYEQYF. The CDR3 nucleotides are TGTGCCAGCAGTTTAGGCAGGGGACCTTACGAGCAGTACTTC.

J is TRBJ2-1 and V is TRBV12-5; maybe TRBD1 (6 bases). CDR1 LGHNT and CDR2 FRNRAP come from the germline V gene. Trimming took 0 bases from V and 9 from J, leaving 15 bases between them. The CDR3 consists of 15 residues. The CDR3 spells CASGLVAAGAGEQFF. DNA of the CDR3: TGTGCTAGTGGTTTGGTAGCCGCAGGGGCCGGTGAGCAGTTCTTC.

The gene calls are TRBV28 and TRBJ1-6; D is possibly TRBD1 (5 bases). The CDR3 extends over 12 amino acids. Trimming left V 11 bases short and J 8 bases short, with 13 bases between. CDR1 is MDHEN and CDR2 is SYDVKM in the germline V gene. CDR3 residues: CAVGDWDSPLHF. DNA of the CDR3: TGTGCCGTGGGGGACTGGGATTCACCCCTCCACTTT.

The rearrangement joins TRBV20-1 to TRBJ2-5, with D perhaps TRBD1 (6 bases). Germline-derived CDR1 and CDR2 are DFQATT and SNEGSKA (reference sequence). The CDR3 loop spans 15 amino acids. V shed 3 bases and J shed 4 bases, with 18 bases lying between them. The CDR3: CSASIPGVQGETQYF. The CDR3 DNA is TGCAGTGCTAGTATTCCAGGGGTGCAAGGAGAGACCCAGTACTTC.

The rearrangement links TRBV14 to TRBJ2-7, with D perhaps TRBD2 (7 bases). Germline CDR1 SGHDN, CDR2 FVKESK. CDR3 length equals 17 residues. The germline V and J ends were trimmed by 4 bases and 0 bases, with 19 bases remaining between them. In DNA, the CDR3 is TGTGCCAGCAGCCGTAGTGGGGGGGCTCCGAGCTCCTACGAGCAGTACTTC. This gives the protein CASSRSGGAPSSYEQYF.

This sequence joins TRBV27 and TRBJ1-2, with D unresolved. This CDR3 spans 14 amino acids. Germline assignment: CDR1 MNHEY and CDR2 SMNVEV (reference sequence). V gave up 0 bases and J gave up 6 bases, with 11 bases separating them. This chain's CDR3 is CASSLSKAGHGYTF. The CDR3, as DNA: TGTGCCAGCAGTTTATCGAAGGCAGGTCATGGCTACACCTTC.